This T cell receptor (beta chain) was identified in a study of blood T cell repertoires in COVID-19. On the study more broadly: The United States, Italy and Spain provided the acute and convalescent COVID-19 samples. Sample material is recorded as cDNA or gDNA derived from T cells, B-cell-depleted T cells, or PBMCs.

Per the original methods: Reference gene primer amplification in the assay estimated nucleated cell counts. Only in-frame clones appear in the TCRdb table, and some are missing; sequencing was by immunoSEQ multiplex PCR. V and J calls and clone size are those listed in that table; D and trimming were worked out from the DNA. The sample carries under 150,000 clones, around 88% recorded once. Sequenced material: peripheral blood. The source of this sequence is a human donor in a cohort sampled during active COVID-19.

CDR3 bases: TGTGCCAGCAGCTTAAGAGGGGCAGGGGGCGTTGAAGCTTTCTTT. Its translation is CASSLRGAGGVEAFF. The V and J genes are TRBV11-2 and TRBJ1-1, with TRBD1 identical over 8 bases. The V and J ends lost 2 bases and 7 bases, in that order; junction bases with no gene match: 9. CDR3 size: 15 residues. Germline V gives CDR1 SGHAT, CDR2 FQNNGV.